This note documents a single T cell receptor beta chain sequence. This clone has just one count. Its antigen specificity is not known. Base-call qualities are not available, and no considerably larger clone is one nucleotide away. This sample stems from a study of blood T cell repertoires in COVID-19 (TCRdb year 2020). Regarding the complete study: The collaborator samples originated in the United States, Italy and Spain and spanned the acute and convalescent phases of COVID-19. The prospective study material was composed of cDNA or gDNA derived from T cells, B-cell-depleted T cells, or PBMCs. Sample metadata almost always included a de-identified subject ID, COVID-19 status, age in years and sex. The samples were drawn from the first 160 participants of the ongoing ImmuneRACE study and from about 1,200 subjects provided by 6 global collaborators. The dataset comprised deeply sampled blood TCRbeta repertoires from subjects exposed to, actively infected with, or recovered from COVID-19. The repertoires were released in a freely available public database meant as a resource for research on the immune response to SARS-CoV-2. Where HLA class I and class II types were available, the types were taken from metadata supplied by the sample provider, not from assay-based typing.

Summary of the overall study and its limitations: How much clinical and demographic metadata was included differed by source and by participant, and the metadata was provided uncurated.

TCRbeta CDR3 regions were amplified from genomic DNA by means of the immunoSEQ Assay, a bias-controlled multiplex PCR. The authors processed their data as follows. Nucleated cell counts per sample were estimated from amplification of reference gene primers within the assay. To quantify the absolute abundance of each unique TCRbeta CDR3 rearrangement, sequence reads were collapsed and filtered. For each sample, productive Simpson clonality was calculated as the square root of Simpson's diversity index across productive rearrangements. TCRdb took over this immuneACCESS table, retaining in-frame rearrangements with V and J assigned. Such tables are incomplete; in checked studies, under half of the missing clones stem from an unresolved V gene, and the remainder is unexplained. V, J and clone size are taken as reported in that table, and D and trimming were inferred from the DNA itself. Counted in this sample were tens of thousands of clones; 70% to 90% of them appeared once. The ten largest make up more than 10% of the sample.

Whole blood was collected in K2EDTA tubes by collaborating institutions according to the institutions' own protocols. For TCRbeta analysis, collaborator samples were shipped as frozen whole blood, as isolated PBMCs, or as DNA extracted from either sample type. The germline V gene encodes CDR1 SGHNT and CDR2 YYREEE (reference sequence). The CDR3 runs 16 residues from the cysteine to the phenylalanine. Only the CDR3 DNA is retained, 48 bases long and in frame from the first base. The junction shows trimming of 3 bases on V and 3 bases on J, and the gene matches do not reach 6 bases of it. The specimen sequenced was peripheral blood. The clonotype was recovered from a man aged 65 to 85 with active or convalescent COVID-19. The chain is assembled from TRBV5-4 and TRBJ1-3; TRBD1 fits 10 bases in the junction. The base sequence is TGTGCCAGCAGCTCCGGACAGGGGGTTCTTGGAAACACCATATATTTT. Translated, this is CASSSGQGVLGNTIYF.